Following are 16 T cell receptor beta chains from one sample sequenced in a study of blood T cell repertoires in COVID-19. Clones were sequenced by immunoSEQ multiplex PCR, and TCRdb holds only the in-frame ones, with some missing. The data contain approximately 210,000 clones, approximately 83% of them singletons. The source material was PBMCs or T cells enriched from blood (not recorded which). The receptors derive from a woman in her sixties or seventies who had recovered from COVID-19.

The genes are TRBV18 and TRBJ1-2; D ambiguous. This CDR3 has 15 amino acids. V lost 2 bases to trimming and J lost 6 bases, with 16 bases between them. CDR1 is KGHSH and CDR2 is LQKENI in the germline V gene. The CDR3 nucleotides are TGTGCCAGCTCACCATACCGGGAGGAATACAATGGCTACACCTTC. Translation gives CASSPYREEYNGYTF.

This chain links TRBV7-6 with TRBJ1-1; 8 bases match TRBD1. The germline V gene encodes CDR1 SGHVS and CDR2 FNYEAQ. The CDR3 has 15 amino acids. The V segment lost 1 base and the J segment 4 bases; nucleotides outside the gene matches: 5. The CDR3 DNA reads as TGTGCCAGCAGCTTAGGGACAGGGTCCAGCACTGAAGCTTTCTTT. Its translation is CASSLGTGSSTEAFF.

CDR3 nucleotide sequence: TGTGCCAGCAGCTTATCCAGGTACAATGAGCAGTTCTTC. This translates into CASSLSRYNEQFF. This chain joins TRBV7-2 and TRBJ2-1, with unresolved D. V was trimmed by 2 bases and J by 4 bases, leaving 6 bases between them. Looked up from germline, CDR1 is SGHTA and CDR2 is FQGNSA. The CDR3 is 13 residues long.

This chain uses TRBV2 with TRBJ1-2, with 8 bases fitting TRBD1. In germline, CDR1 is SNHLY, CDR2 FYNNEI. V gave up 8 bases and J gave up 8 bases; unmatched junction bases: 13. This CDR3 region has 14 residues. The CDR3 coding sequence is TGTGCCAGCTCCGAACAGGGGGAAGTTCGAGGCTACACCTTC. Translated, it gives CASSEQGEVRGYTF.

This chain links TRBV6-1 with TRBJ1-1, with 8 bases aligning to TRBD1. Germline V CDR1 and CDR2: MNHNS, SASEGT. CDR3 length: 14 residues. J was trimmed by 5 bases and V by 3 bases; bases with no gene match: 5. CDR3: CASSDPRQGTEAFF. CDR3 nucleotides: TGTGCCAGCAGTGACCCCAGACAGGGGACTGAAGCTTTCTTT.

This sequence joins TRBV30 and TRBJ1-2; D unresolved. The V end lost 2 bases, the J end lost 8 bases, and 15 bases lay between the germline ends. The CDR3 runs 13 residues. CDR1 GTSNPN and CDR2 SVGIG come from the germline V gene (reference sequence). In DNA, the CDR3 is TGTGCCTGGAGTCTACAGCCCTCTGGCGGCTACACCTTC. This sequence encodes CAWSLQPSGGYTF.

The rearrangement links TRBV25-1 to TRBJ1-4; 9 nucleotides align to TRBD1. The junction had 11 bases not matched to a gene; V was cut back by 4 bases and J by 8 bases. Germline CDR1 MGHDK, CDR2 SYGVNS. This CDR3 comprises 16 residues. In nucleotides, the CDR3 is TGTGCCAGCAGTGGATTACCGGGACAGGGAGAGGAAAAACTGTTTTTT. It is translated as CASSGLPGQGEEKLFF.

The chain joins TRBV28 to TRBJ1-1, with D possibly TRBD1 on 5 matching bases. V was clipped by 11 bases and J by 1 base, with 8 bases between them. CDR3 size: 11 residues. Germline CDR1 MDHEN, CDR2 SYDVKM. CDR3 sequence: CAGGGNTEAFF. In DNA form, the CDR3 reads TGTGCCGGGGGGGGGAACACTGAAGCTTTCTTT.

This clone showed up just a few times. Here the CDR3 reads CASSLRSSLTSTSYEQYF. For the CDR3, the DNA is TGCGCCAGCAGCTTGAGGAGTTCACTGACTAGCACTTCCTACGAGCAGTACTTC. The genes are TRBV5-1 and TRBJ2-7; 7 bases align to TRBD2. Germline CDR1 reads SGHRS; CDR2 reads YFSETQ. V shed 1 base and J 1 base; nucleotides not matched to a gene: 14. CDR3 length equals 18 residues.

This sequence joins TRBV29-1 and TRBJ1-2; no clear D. The CDR3 covers 12 residues. Trimming cost V 1 base and J 1 base, with 4 bases left between them. Germline CDR1 and CDR2: SQVTM and ANQGSEA. The CDR3 DNA sequence: TGCAGCGTTGAAGTAAATAACTATGGCTACACCTTC. Amino acids: CSVEVNNYGYTF.

The chain joins TRBV6-5 to TRBJ2-7; no clear D. V was shortened by 6 bases and J by 7 bases, with 13 bases between the two germline ends. This CDR3 has 12 amino acids. Per the germline V gene, CDR1 is MNHEY and CDR2 is SVGAGI. The CDR3 coding sequence is TGTGCCAGCAGATCTCGAACGGAGGAGCAGTACTTC. Amino acids: CASRSRTEEQYF.

V is TRBV24-1 and J is TRBJ2-1; 9 bases fit TRBD2. Germline-derived CDR1 and CDR2 are KGHDR and SFDVKD. The CDR3 is 13 amino acids. Trimming took 5 bases from V and 13 from J; bases not matched to a gene: 8. DNA for the CDR3: TGTGCCACCAGTGGCGATAGCGGGAGTCATCAGTTCTTC. Amino acid sequence: CATSGDSGSHQFF.

The rearrangement uses TRBV18 and TRBJ2-3; no clear D. Germline V lookup: CDR1 KGHSH, CDR2 LQKENI. The length of the CDR3 is 13 residues. Between the trimmed V and J ends, which lost 5 bases and 5 bases, there was a span of 11 bases. The CDR3 DNA is TGTGCCAGCTCAGACAACCCCGGAGATACGCAGTATTTT. This gives the protein CASSDNPGDTQYF.

The rearrangement links TRBV9 to TRBJ1-1; D gene uncertain. Germline V gene data show CDR1 as SGDLS and CDR2 as YYNGEE. The CDR3 runs to 15 residues. V dropped 1 base and J dropped 0 bases, with 10 bases sitting between them. The CDR3 reads CASSVSGLVNTEAFF. The DNA for the CDR3 is TGTGCCAGCAGCGTATCCGGTTTAGTGAACACTGAAGCTTTCTTT.

The CDR3 DNA reads as TGTGCCAGTAGTATGGGTGGCGGGTCTTCCTACGAGCAGTACTTC. It specifies CASSMGGGSSYEQYF. This chain joins TRBV19 and TRBJ2-7; weak D call: TRBD2 (5 bases). V was shortened by 3 bases and J by 1 base, with 13 bases between the two germline ends. Germline V CDR1 and CDR2: LNHDA, SQIVND (reference sequence). This CDR3 has 15 amino acids.

The V gene is TRBV27, the J gene TRBJ2-2, with 11 nucleotides matching TRBD1. J was trimmed by 6 bases and V by 8 bases; bases with no gene match: 5. There are 14 residues in the CDR3. The germline V gene encodes CDR1 MNHEY and CDR2 SMNVEV (reference sequence). Here the CDR3 reads CASQRTGGPGELFF. As DNA, the CDR3 is TGTGCCAGCCAAAGGACAGGGGGCCCCGGGGAGCTGTTTTTT.